One and the same sample provided the 9 T cell receptor beta chains below, sequenced in a study of blood T cell repertoires in COVID-19. Produced via immunoSEQ multiplex PCR; TCRdb's table is partial and in-frame only. Altogether a few hundred thousand clones are present, around 90% being singletons, with the ten largest covering 0.65% to 1%. The material sequenced was peripheral blood. The source is a man between 18 and 29 years old with COVID-19, enrolled during active disease.

The chain has TRBV27 and TRBJ1-6; D is unclear. The CDR3 sequence is 15 residues long. V was cut by 3 bases and J by 7 bases, with 13 bases left in between. CDR1 and CDR2 (germline): MNHEY, SMNVEV (reference sequence). The CDR3 protein is CASSFQPRINSPLHF. Written as DNA, the CDR3 is TGTGCCAGCAGTTTTCAGCCGAGGATCAATTCACCCCTCCACTTT.

The V and J genes are TRBV3-1 (or the pseudogene TRBV3-2) and TRBJ2-1, with 8 bases that match TRBD2. V gave up 1 base and J gave up 3 bases; unmatched junction bases: 11. The CDR3 runs to 18 residues. Germline V gene lookup returns CDR1 LGHDT and CDR2 YNNKEL (reference sequence). CDR3 DNA sequence: TGTGCCAGCAGCCAAGGCCCAATTTCGGGACTAGTCTACAATGAGCAGTTCTTC. It yields the protein CASSQGPISGLVYNEQFF.

The chain has TRBV27 and TRBJ2-7, with 10 bases fitting TRBD2. This CDR3 has 15 residues. V dropped 5 bases and J dropped 3; count of bases not matched to a gene: 7. The V gene's germline CDR1 is MNHEY and CDR2 SMNVEV (reference sequence). This CDR3 reads CASSPRLAGVYEQYF. The CDR3 DNA is TGTGCCAGCAGTCCCCGGCTAGCGGGAGTCTACGAGCAGTACTTC.

This clone was seen once. The J gene is TRBJ1-2, the V gene TRBV7-9; D unclear. Trimming pared 7 bases from V and 6 bases from J, leaving 12 bases between. The CDR3 covers 12 residues. Germline V gene sequence: CDR1 SEHNR, CDR2 FQNEAQ (reference sequence). The CDR3 here is CASTRHSDGYTF. CDR3 nucleotides: TGTGCCAGCACCCGACATTCTGATGGCTACACCTTC.

This chain links TRBV19 with TRBJ1-5, with D possibly matching TRBD1 (5 bases). The germline V gene has CDR1 LNHDA and CDR2 SQIVND (reference sequence). This CDR3 is 18 amino acids long. V was cut by 7 bases and J by 0 bases, with 22 bases left in between. In DNA, the CDR3 is TGTGCCAGTACCGCGGCATCCAGGGTTGGAAGTAGCAATCAGCCCCAGCATTTT. Protein: CASTAASRVGSSNQPQHF.

The chain employs TRBV7-9 and TRBJ2-7; tentatively, D is TRBD1 (5 bases). The germline CDR1 and CDR2 sequences are SEHNR and FQNEAQ (reference sequence). CDR3 length equals 15 residues. V shed 3 bases and J shed 4 bases, with 16 bases lying between them. This CDR3 reads CASSFQETGDYEQYF. The CDR3 nucleotides read TGTGCCAGCAGCTTTCAGGAAACAGGAGATTACGAGCAGTACTTC.

The chain joins TRBV2 to TRBJ1-1; the match to TRBD1 covers 11 bases. This CDR3 spans 15 amino acids. J gave up 5 bases and V 9 bases, and 11 bases lay outside the gene matches. CDR1 SNHLY and CDR2 FYNNEI come from the germline V gene. This CDR3 reads CARNSGQGVGTEAFF. The CDR3 region has the DNA TGTGCCAGAAATTCGGGACAGGGGGTCGGGACTGAAGCTTTCTTT.

The chain links TRBV6-2 or TRBV6-3 to TRBJ1-1; TRBD1 might be the D (6 bases). This CDR3 spans 15 amino acids. Trimming left V 4 bases short and J 1 base short, with 13 bases between. Germline assignment: CDR1 MNHEY and CDR2 SVGEGT. The CDR3 sequence is CASSSTGTRNTEAFF. The CDR3 nucleotides read TGTGCCAGCAGTTCAACCGGGACAAGGAACACTGAAGCTTTCTTT.

The CDR3 reads CASSTGLAGASYNEQFF. DNA for the CDR3: TGTGCCAGTAGTACCGGACTAGCGGGGGCCTCCTACAATGAGCAGTTCTTC. V and J are TRBV19 and TRBJ2-1, with 13 positions matching TRBD2. The V gene's germline CDR1 is LNHDA and CDR2 SQIVND (reference sequence). The CDR3 contains 17 residues. After removal of 4 bases from V and 0 bases from J, the junction contained 3 bases not matched to a gene. Drawing the rest from reference TRBV19 and TRBJ2-1, the complete variable domain is DGGITQSPKYLFRKEGQNVTLSCEQNLNHDAMYWYRQDPGQGLRLIYYSQIVNDFQKGDIAEGYSVSREKKESFPLTVTSAQKNPTAFYLCASSTGLAGASYNEQFFGPGTRLTVL.